This TCR beta chain was captured by sequencing in a study of T cell responses to AZD1222 COVID-19 vaccine. Study-wide context: Recipients boosted at about 4 weeks or about 12 weeks are pooled.

TCRdb's table, derived via immunoSEQ multiplex PCR, lists solely in-frame clones and lacks some. The sample includes about 100,000 clones, 84% seen only once; the top ten take around 15%. Overall study results and limits: Among the donors, most were white British and more were female, and clonal diversity was possibly underestimated. Baseline seropositivity occurred in only 5 to 7 AZD1222 recipients.

J lost 5 bases, V lost 1 base, and 4 bases had no gene match. The CDR3 runs to 16 residues. Germline-derived CDR1 and CDR2 are MGHRA and YSYEKL. Turning to this clone: Antigen: not known.

Here the sequenced sample was peripheral blood, taken on day 0 of AZD1222 vaccination. V and J are TRBV4-1 and TRBJ2-5, with 13 bases aligning to TRBD2. The sequence was collected from an adult in good health. This chain's CDR3 is CASSQGTSGGRETQYF. CDR3 nucleotides: TGCGCCAGCAGCCAAGGGACTAGCGGGGGACGGGAGACCCAGTACTTC.